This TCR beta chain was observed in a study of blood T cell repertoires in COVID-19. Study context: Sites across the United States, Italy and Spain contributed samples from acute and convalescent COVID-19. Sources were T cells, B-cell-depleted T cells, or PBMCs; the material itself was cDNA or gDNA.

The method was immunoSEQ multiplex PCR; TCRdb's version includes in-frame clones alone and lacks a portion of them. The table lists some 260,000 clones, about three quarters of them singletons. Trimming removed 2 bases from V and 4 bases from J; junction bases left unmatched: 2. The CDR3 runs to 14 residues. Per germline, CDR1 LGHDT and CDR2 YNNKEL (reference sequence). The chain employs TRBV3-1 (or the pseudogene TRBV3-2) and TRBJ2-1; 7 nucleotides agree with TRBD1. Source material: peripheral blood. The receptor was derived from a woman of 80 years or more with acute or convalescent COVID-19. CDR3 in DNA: TGTGCCAGCAGCCAAAGGGGGCAGTACAATGAGCAGTTCTTC. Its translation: CASSQRGQYNEQFF.